Presented here are 21 T cell receptor beta chains from one specimen sequenced in a study of blood T cell repertoires in COVID-19. This table comes from immunoSEQ multiplex PCR, and its TCRdb copy is limited to in-frame clones, with some not included. Among hundreds of thousands of clones listed, approximately 86% were seen once. The specimen was peripheral blood. The source of these receptors is a woman in her seventies with COVID-19, enrolled during active disease.

This clone was counted a single time. The gene calls are TRBV19 and TRBJ1-1; TRBD1 is a possible D gene (6 bases). V shed 7 bases and J shed 4 bases, with 13 bases lying between them. The V gene's germline CDR1 is LNHDA and CDR2 SQIVND (reference sequence). This CDR3 has 13 residues. This CDR3 is CASTYREGTEAFF. The DNA of the CDR3 is TGTGCCAGTACCTACAGGGAGGGCACTGAAGCTTTCTTT.

The V gene is TRBV19, the J gene TRBJ1-2; perhaps TRBD1 as D (6 bases). The CDR3 totals 12 residues. V was trimmed by 6 bases and J by 6 bases, leaving 11 bases between them. Germline lookup yields CDR1 LNHDA and CDR2 SQIVND (reference sequence). CDR3 sequence reads: CASRNRVNGYTF. CDR3 in DNA: TGTGCCAGTAGAAACAGGGTAAATGGCTACACCTTC. The full variable domain, its missing parts supplied by reference TRBV19 and TRBJ1-2, is DGGITQSPKYLFRKEGQNVTLSCEQNLNHDAMYWYRQDPGQGLRLIYYSQIVNDFQKGDIAEGYSVSREKKESFPLTVTSAQKNPTAFYLCASRNRVNGYTFGSGTRLTVV.

The chain recombines TRBV10-2 with TRBJ1-2; possibly TRBD1 for D (5 bases). V lost 5 bases and J 8 bases, leaving 15 bases between the germline ends. CDR1 is WSHSY, CDR2 SAAADI, per germline. The CDR3 length is 13 residues. The CDR3 DNA sequence: TGCGCCAGCAGTCTGACGAGCTGGGGCGGCTACACCTTC. Translated, it gives CASSLTSWGGYTF.

The rearrangement uses TRBV24-1 and TRBJ2-3; unclear D gene. V lost 5 bases and J 1 base, leaving 9 bases between the germline ends. CDR1 is KGHDR and CDR2 is SFDVKD in the germline V gene. CDR3 length: 14 residues. This CDR3 reads CATSGQVGTDTQYF. The CDR3 DNA sequence: TGTGCCACCAGTGGTCAGGTGGGCACAGATACGCAGTATTTT.

This chain links TRBV5-1 with TRBJ1-4; possible D gene TRBD1, 6 bases. The CDR3 loop spans 14 amino acids. V gave up 4 bases and J gave up 4 bases, with 11 bases separating them. CDR1 and CDR2 from the germline V gene are SGHRS and YFSETQ. The CDR3 loop is CASSPEGVNEKLFF. The CDR3 DNA is TGCGCCAGCAGCCCTGAGGGGGTTAATGAAAAACTGTTTTTT.

V and J are TRBV27 and TRBJ1-5, with a weak D call TRBD1 (5 bases). CDR3 length equals 14 residues. V lost 3 bases and J 6 bases, leaving 12 bases between the germline ends. Per the germline V gene, CDR1 is MNHEY and CDR2 is SMNVEV (reference sequence). The chain's CDR3 is CASSLGTGVQPQHF. The CDR3 DNA is TGTGCCAGCAGTTTGGGCACGGGGGTTCAGCCCCAGCATTTT.

V usage is TRBV28 and J usage is TRBJ2-5, with 8 positions matching TRBD1. Germline-derived CDR1 and CDR2 are MDHEN and SYDVKM. This CDR3 spans 13 amino acids. J lost 6 bases, V lost 4 bases, and 4 bases had no gene match. CDR3 nucleotide sequence: TGTGCCAGCAGTTCGGACAGGGCCAAGACCCAGTACTTC. Amino acids: CASSSDRAKTQYF.

The chain combines TRBV5-1 with TRBJ1-1, with D unresolved. Germline loops: CDR1 SGHRS, CDR2 YFSETQ. The CDR3 spans 14 residues. V gave up 0 bases and J gave up 7 bases, with 13 bases separating them. The CDR3 DNA reads as TGCGCCAGCAGCTTGGACGGGGAACGTGGTGAAGCTTTCTTT. Translation: CASSLDGERGEAFF. Filled out from reference TRBV5-1 and TRBJ1-1, the complete variable domain reads KAGVTQTPRYLIKTRGQQVTLSCSPISGHRSVSWYQQTPGQGLQFLFEYFSETQRNKGNFPGRFSGRQFSNSRSEMNVSTLELGDSALYLCASSLDGERGEAFFGQGTRLTVV.

In this sample, this clone turned up once. The rearrangement joins TRBV7-2 to TRBJ1-1, with D tentatively TRBD1 (5 bases). V was shortened by 5 bases and J by 5 bases, with 9 bases between the two germline ends. From germline, CDR1 is SGHTA and CDR2 FQGNSA. This CDR3 is built from 12 residues. The CDR3, as DNA: TGTGCCAGCAGCGCAGGGCGGACTGAAGCTTTCTTT. It yields the protein CASSAGRTEAFF.

The chain combines TRBV21-1 with TRBJ1-6; the D call of TRBD1 is as the table states it, not checked on the DNA. TRBV21-1 is given as a pseudogene. This CDR3 comprises 15 residues. The CDR3 is CASSFPGQHNSPLHF. CDR3 in DNA: TGTGCCAGCAGCTTTCCGGGACAGCATAATTCACCCCTCCACTTT.

The chain has TRBV13 and TRBJ1-2, with 9 bases that match TRBD1. CDR1 is PRHDT, CDR2 FYEKMQ, per germline (reference sequence). The V gene end was trimmed by 4 bases and the J gene end by 3 bases; junction bases not matched to a gene: 9. The CDR3 is made up of 16 amino acids. The CDR3 DNA is TGTGCCAGCAGCTCCATTGGACAGGGGAACGACTATGGCTACACCTTC. Amino acids: CASSSIGQGNDYGYTF.

Comments on this clone: The sample contains more than one DNA sequence encoding this CDR3. The J gene is TRBJ1-2, the V gene TRBV10-3; 9 bases are shared with TRBD1. Germline values: CDR1 ENHRY, CDR2 SYGVKD. V dropped 6 bases and J dropped 4; count of bases not matched to a gene: 6. CDR3 size: 14 residues. In DNA form, the CDR3 reads TGTGCCATCAGATCGGGACAGGGAATCTATGGCTACACCTTC. It is translated as CAIRSGQGIYGYTF.

This clone was recorded a few times. The chain couples TRBV6-5 to TRBJ1-2, with D possibly TRBD1 on 6 matching bases. The CDR3 extends over 13 amino acids. Trimming took 7 bases from V and 4 from J, leaving 13 bases between them. The germline gives CDR1 MNHEY, CDR2 SVGAGI. The CDR3 region has the DNA TGTGCCAGCATAGGGGGTGAGGGCTATGGCTACACCTTC. It yields the protein CASIGGEGYGYTF.

V gene TRBV24-1 combines with J gene TRBJ2-7; weak D call: TRBD2 (6 bases). Germline V gene data show CDR1 as KGHDR and CDR2 as SFDVKD. This CDR3 is 13 amino acids long. Trimming cost V 5 bases and J 4 bases, with 11 bases left between them. The CDR3 region is CATSGGLLYEQYF. The CDR3 DNA reads as TGTGCCACCAGTGGAGGACTACTGTACGAGCAGTACTTC.

The CDR3 spells CASRGLAGGSADTQYF. For the CDR3, the DNA is TGTGCCAGCAGGGGCCTAGCGGGGGGCTCGGCGGATACGCAGTATTTT. The chain has TRBV11-2 and TRBJ2-3; 11 bases map to TRBD2. Germline V CDR1 and CDR2: SGHAT, FQNNGV. Germline trimming cut 6 bases from V and 6 bases from J; bases unmatched to any gene: 11. CDR3 length: 16 residues.

The V and J genes are TRBV4-1 and TRBJ1-5; D may be TRBD1 (5 bases). The germline V gene has CDR1 MGHRA and CDR2 YSYEKL. V lost 2 bases and J lost 4, with 9 bases in between. The CDR3 sequence is 14 residues long. The CDR3 DNA is TGCGCCAGCAGCCAATGGGGGGTGAATCAGCCCCAGCATTTT. It specifies CASSQWGVNQPQHF.

The chain links TRBV12-3 or TRBV12-4 to TRBJ2-1; D possibly corresponds to TRBD2 (6 bases). The V gene lost 6 bases and the J gene lost 10 bases, with 13 bases spanning the gap. CDR3 size: 12 residues. In nucleotides, the CDR3 is TGTGCCAGCAGACCGGGACTCCTAGAGCAGTTCTTC. Its protein is CASRPGLLEQFF.

For the CDR3, the DNA is TGTGCCAGCAGCGCGCGACAGGGGACGACCTCCTACAATGAGCAGTTCTTC. Translating gives CASSARQGTTSYNEQFF. The genes are TRBV9 and TRBJ2-1, with TRBD1 identical over 8 bases. Germline V CDR1 and CDR2: SGDLS, YYNGEE. The CDR3 is 17 residues long. V lost 3 bases, J lost 0 bases, and 8 bases stayed unmatched.

This chain links TRBV3-1 (or the pseudogene TRBV3-2) with TRBJ1-2; tentatively, D is TRBD1 (5 bases). Germline values: CDR1 LGHDT, CDR2 YNNKEL (reference sequence). This CDR3 spans 15 amino acids. Trimming left V 4 bases short and J 0 bases short, with 12 bases between. DNA for the CDR3: TGTGCCAGCAGCCCCCGACAGACAGCTAACTATGGCTACACCTTC. It translates to CASSPRQTANYGYTF.

There are many counts of this clone. Other nucleotide sequences in the sample specify the same CDR3. V is TRBV7-6 and J is TRBJ2-3; tentatively, D is TRBD2 (7 bases). The CDR3 has 16 residues. Germline CDR1 is SGHVS and CDR2 is FNYEAQ. The V and J ends lost 5 bases and 4 bases respectively, with 19 bases between them. CDR3 protein: CASSTRPAGASDTQYF. CDR3 coding DNA: TGTGCCAGCAGCACACGCCCGGCGGGGGCGTCAGATACGCAGTATTTT.

The genes are TRBV12-3 or TRBV12-4 and TRBJ1-1; D possibly corresponds to TRBD1 (6 bases). The V end lost 6 bases, the J end lost 7 bases, and 12 bases lay between the germline ends. CDR3 size: 12 residues. CDR3 coding DNA: TGTGCCAGCAGCCCAGCCAGGGGTGAAGCTTTCTTT. Its translation is CASSPARGEAFF.